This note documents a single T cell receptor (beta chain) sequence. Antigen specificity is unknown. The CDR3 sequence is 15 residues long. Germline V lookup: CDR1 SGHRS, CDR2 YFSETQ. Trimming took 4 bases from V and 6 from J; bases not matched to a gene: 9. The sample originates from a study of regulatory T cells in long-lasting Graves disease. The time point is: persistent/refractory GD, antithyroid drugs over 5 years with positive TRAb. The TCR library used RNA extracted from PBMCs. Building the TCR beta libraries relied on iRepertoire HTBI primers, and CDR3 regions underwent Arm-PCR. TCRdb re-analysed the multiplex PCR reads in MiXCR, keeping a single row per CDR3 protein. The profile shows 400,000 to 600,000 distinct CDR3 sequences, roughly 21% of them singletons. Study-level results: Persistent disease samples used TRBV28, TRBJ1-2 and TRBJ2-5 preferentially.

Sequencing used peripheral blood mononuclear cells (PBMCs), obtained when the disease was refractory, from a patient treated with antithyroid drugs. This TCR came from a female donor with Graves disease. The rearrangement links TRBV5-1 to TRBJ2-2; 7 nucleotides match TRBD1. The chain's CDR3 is CASSLSGQAAGELFF. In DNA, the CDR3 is TGCGCCAGCAGCCTCAGCGGACAGGCCGCCGGGGAGCTGTTTTTT.